The rows below give T cell receptor beta chains drawn from one sample of a study of T cell repertoires in cytomegalovirus infection. One entry per CDR3 protein results from TCRdb running MiXCR on the reads. The repertoire holds fewer than 650,000 distinct CDR3 sequences, with approximately 40% as singletons. For these receptors, no antigen is known. Material: cultured PBMCs, obtained from culture after CMV antigen stimulation. The source is a human donor in good health (CMV status not recorded). Some clones in this sample may be carry-over from other donors' samples. CDR3s include the opening cysteine and the closing phenylalanine or tryptophan. Each record gives: J gene, V gene, CDR3 protein.

J: TRBJ2-3; V: TRBV4-3; CDR3: CASSQGNRVVADTQYF
J: TRBJ2-2; V: TRBV11-2; CDR3: CASSPLIGGANTGELFF
J: TRBJ2-7; V: TRBV7-2; CDR3: CASSLILGSYEQYF
J: TRBJ1-1; V: TRBV7-9; CDR3: CASSAKQRTSLTEAFF
J: TRBJ2-3; V: TRBV7-2; CDR3: CASSSGSRPQYF
J: TRBJ1-5; V: TRBV6-2/TRBV6-3; CDR3: CASSDFNQPQHF
J: TRBJ2-5; V: TRBV2; CDR3: CASSLAFTGETQYF
J: TRBJ2-7; V: TRBV11-3; CDR3: CASSRTGFYEQYF
J: TRBJ2-6; V: TRBV6-9; CDR3: CASSYVMSGSHGANVLTF
J: TRBJ2-2; V: TRBV19; CDR3: CASSILRGSGELFF
J: TRBJ2-5; V: TRBV18; CDR3: CASSPRTYQETQYF
J: TRBJ2-3; V: TRBV7-2; CDR3: CASSLFSGESTDTQYF
J: TRBJ1-1; V: TRBV7-2; CDR3: CASSLTTTDTEAFF
J: TRBJ1-4; V: TRBV7-2; CDR3: CASSLELRTGRIEKLFF
J: TRBJ2-7; V: TRBV12-3/TRBV12-4; CDR3: CASSSRLAGVREQYF
J: TRBJ1-1; V: TRBV7-2; CDR3: CASSLESANTEAFF
J: TRBJ1-5; V: TRBV19; CDR3: CASSRDRGRGNQPQHF
J: TRBJ1-5; V: TRBV6-6; CDR3: CASTTRTAHSNQPQHF
J: TRBJ2-1; V: TRBV6-5; CDR3: CASSYADNEQFF
J: TRBJ2-1; V: TRBV7-8; CDR3: CASSLTAPSASYNEQFF
J: TRBJ2-3; V: TRBV7-2; CDR3: CASSSGLASSTDTQYF
J: TRBJ2-3; V: TRBV7-2; CDR3: CASSLSALPGTQYF
J: TRBJ2-2; V: TRBV4-1; CDR3: CASSQDIRQGASTGELFF
J: TRBJ2-1; V: TRBV10-3; CDR3: CAISADNNEQFF
J: TRBJ1-4; V: TRBV7-6; CDR3: CASSPGHGATNEKLFF
J: TRBJ2-5; V: TRBV7-2; CDR3: CASTSDAIQETQYF
J: TRBJ1-2; V: TRBV2; CDR3: CANRQGYGYTF
J: TRBJ1-1; V: TRBV6-1; CDR3: CASSYGREAFF
J: TRBJ1-5; V: TRBV6-6; CDR3: CAISTGGVNQPQHF
J: TRBJ2-1; V: TRBV18; CDR3: CASSPSGPSSYNEQFF
J: TRBJ1-1; V: TRBV28; CDR3: CASSLGDSPTEAFF
J: TRBJ2-7; V: TRBV7-2; CDR3: CASSPDLLGVREQYF
J: TRBJ2-1; V: TRBV7-6; CDR3: CASSTRQGNPYNEQFF
J: TRBJ2-1; V: TRBV19; CDR3: CASSISGSSYNEQFF
J: TRBJ1-1; V: TRBV7-2; CDR3: CASSRRVNTEAFF
J: TRBJ2-3; V: TRBV7-8; CDR3: CASSLRASGGVTDTQYF
J: TRBJ2-2; V: TRBV11-2; CDR3: CASSLFSSGITGELFF
J: TRBJ1-6; V: TRBV7-8; CDR3: CASSRSGGFVVGSPLHF